This T cell receptor beta chain was identified in a study of cytomegalovirus exposure and HLA in healthy donors. Concerning this clone itself: Its antigen remains unknown.

CDR1 is SQVTM, CDR2 ANQGSEA, per germline. J was trimmed by 4 bases and V by 6 bases; bases with no gene match: 17. This CDR3 spans 16 amino acids. Primers: 60 Vbeta forward and 13 Jbeta reverse. Sequencing used immunoSEQ multiplex PCR; TCRdb keeps in-frame clones, though not all of them. The sample lists under 200,000 clones; around 73% were seen once. Whole-study results and caveats: Reported performance of the classifier showed diagnosis of cytomegalovirus status with high specificity and sensitivity. Listed as cytomegalovirus-associated were 164 TCR beta chains.

The clonotype comes from a woman younger than 35 in good health and CMV-seropositive. The chain is built from TRBV29-1 and TRBJ1-1; TRBD1 matches 7 bases. Specimen: PBMCs. The CDR3 coding sequence is TGCAGCGTCCACGGCGTAGGGGGCTTATTGGCCACTGAAGCTTTCTTT. Protein sequence: CSVHGVGGLLATEAFF. Combining the CDR3 with reference TRBV29-1 and TRBJ1-1 gives the whole variable domain SAVISQKPSRDICQRGTSLTIQCQVDSQVTMMFWYRQQPGQSLTLIATANQGSEATYESGFVIDKFPISRPNLTFSTLTVSNMSPEDSSIYLCSVHGVGGLLATEAFFGQGTRLTVV.